A single sample is the source of the 14 T cell receptor beta chains below, sequenced in a study of blood T cell repertoires in COVID-19. The data were produced by immunoSEQ multiplex PCR, yet TCRdb's version contains in-frame clones alone and is incomplete. The sample lists 300,000 or so clones, roughly 90% seen once, with about 6.8% in the top ten. Sequences were obtained from peripheral blood. These receptors were obtained from a man between 18 and 35 years old who had recovered from COVID-19.

The chain is built from TRBV6-5 and TRBJ2-1, with D tentatively TRBD2 (5 bases). The CDR3 sequence is 16 residues long. Deletions cut 2 bases from V and 4 bases from J, with 15 bases between. Germline CDR1 and CDR2: MNHEY and SVGAGI. CDR3 DNA sequence: TGTGCCAGCAGTTACCGGGGAACTTACCTATACAATGAGCAGTTCTTC. Its protein product is CASSYRGTYLYNEQFF.

This chain links TRBV5-1 with TRBJ2-1, with TRBD2 identical over 8 bases. Losses at the gene ends were 1 base for V and 9 bases for J; bases not matched to a gene: 6. CDR1 is SGHRS, CDR2 YFSETQ, per germline. The CDR3 length is 14 residues. The CDR3 nucleotides read TGCGCCAGCAGCTTGTATAGTGCGGGAGGTGAGCAGTTCTTC. Translating gives CASSLYSAGGEQFF.

The V gene is TRBV11-2, the J gene TRBJ2-5; D uncertain. V lost 2 bases, J lost 5 bases, and 9 bases lay in between. The CDR3 extends over 13 amino acids. The germline CDR1 and CDR2 sequences are SGHAT and FQNNGV. The CDR3 region has the DNA TGTGCCAGCAGCTTATTGAGCGTTGAGACCCAGTACTTC. This codes for CASSLLSVETQYF.

This chain uses TRBV18 with TRBJ1-1; no clear D. V lost 2 bases, J lost 8 bases, and 18 bases lay in between. Germline CDR1 and CDR2: KGHSH and LQKENI. This CDR3 has 15 amino acids. The CDR3 reads CASSPRVPGESEAFF. CDR3 sequence (DNA): TGTGCCAGCTCACCAAGGGTCCCCGGGGAGTCGGAAGCTTTCTTT.

The chain joins TRBV5-4 to TRBJ2-7; maybe TRBD2 (6 bases). Trimming pared 4 bases from V and 4 bases from J, leaving 12 bases between. This CDR3 has 13 amino acids. CDR1 is SGHNT, CDR2 YYREEE, per germline (reference sequence). The CDR3 sequence: CASSRPGEYEQYF. DNA for the CDR3: TGTGCCAGCAGCCGTCCGGGAGAATACGAGCAGTACTTC.

The V and J genes are TRBV30 and TRBJ1-1; D call uncertain. Germline CDR1 GTSNPN, CDR2 SVGIG (reference sequence). V lost 2 bases and J 1 base, leaving 5 bases between the germline ends. The CDR3 extends over 12 amino acids. This CDR3 reads CAWSLPNTEAFF. DNA of the CDR3: TGTGCCTGGAGTCTACCGAACACTGAAGCTTTCTTT. The full variable domain, its missing parts supplied by reference TRBV30 and TRBJ1-1, is SQTIHQWPATLVQPVGSPLSLECTVEGTSNPNLYWYRQAAGRGLQLLFYSVGIGQISSEVPQNLSASRPQDRQFILSSKKLLLSDSGFYLCAWSLPNTEAFFGQGTRLTVV.

The chain has TRBV27 and TRBJ2-7; perhaps TRBD1 as D (6 bases). Germline lookup yields CDR1 MNHEY and CDR2 SMNVEV (reference sequence). The CDR3 runs 15 residues. V was trimmed by 4 bases and J by 3 bases, leaving 16 bases between them. The CDR3 region is CASSYLGGQFYEQYF. CDR3 coding DNA: TGTGCCAGCAGTTACCTCGGCGGACAGTTCTACGAGCAGTACTTC.

The V call is TRBV6-5, the J call TRBJ2-1, with 8 bases fitting TRBD2. The germline gives CDR1 MNHEY, CDR2 SVGAGI. The CDR3 is 16 residues long. Trimming cost V 4 bases and J 9 bases; bases outside gene matches: 14. The CDR3 loop reads CASSSSIERERSEQFF. The CDR3 DNA sequence: TGTGCCAGCAGTTCCTCCATCGAGCGGGAGCGAAGTGAGCAGTTCTTC.

This chain joins TRBV5-1 and TRBJ2-5; a possible D gene is TRBD2 (6 bases). Trimming took off 4 bases at V and 3 bases at J, with 16 bases between the two ends. The CDR3 consists of 15 residues. CDR1 is SGHRS and CDR2 is YFSETQ in the germline V gene. CDR3 sequence: CASSPLRTGEETQYF. The CDR3 DNA follows: TGCGCCAGCAGCCCCCTCCGGACGGGAGAAGAGACCCAGTACTTC. Based on the CDR3 plus reference TRBV5-1 and TRBJ2-5, the full variable domain is KAGVTQTPRYLIKTRGQQVTLSCSPISGHRSVSWYQQTPGQGLQFLFEYFSETQRNKGNFPGRFSGRQFSNSRSEMNVSTLELGDSALYLCASSPLRTGEETQYFGPGTRLLVL.

This chain connects TRBV6-2 or TRBV6-3 to TRBJ1-5, with 8 bases fitting TRBD1. V lost 4 bases and J lost 5; bases outside the gene matches: 10. CDR1 is MNHEY and CDR2 is SVGEGT in the germline V gene. The CDR3 extends over 16 amino acids. The CDR3 DNA sequence: TGTGCCAGCAGTTCCCTCGGACAGGGAATCTATCAGCCCCAGCATTTT. Translated: CASSSLGQGIYQPQHF.

This chain uses TRBV4-1 with TRBJ2-7; TRBD1 matches 7 bases. CDR1 is MGHRA, CDR2 YSYEKL, per germline. CDR3 length: 16 residues. The V gene end was trimmed by 0 bases and the J gene end by 7 bases; junction bases not matched to a gene: 12. CDR3 coding DNA: TGCGCCAGCAGCCAAGAAGTTATAGGGGGACAGTTGGAGCAGTACTTC. Protein sequence: CASSQEVIGGQLEQYF.

V and J are TRBV2 and TRBJ1-1, with D tentatively TRBD1 (6 bases). Germline CDR1 SNHLY, CDR2 FYNNEI. The CDR3 runs 13 residues. The V and J ends lost 10 bases and 1 base respectively, with 13 bases between them. The CDR3 DNA follows: TGTGCCACCGAGATCAGGGGGAACACTGAAGCTTTCTTT. Its translation is CATEIRGNTEAFF.

This chain uses TRBV5-1 with TRBJ2-1, with TRBD2 identical over 11 bases. The V gene's germline CDR1 is SGHRS and CDR2 YFSETQ. The V segment lost 0 bases and the J segment 6 bases; nucleotides outside the gene matches: 5. The CDR3 runs 16 residues. This CDR3 is CASSLGSGRAPNEQFF. The CDR3 DNA reads TGCGCCAGCAGCTTGGGTAGCGGGAGGGCCCCCAATGAGCAGTTCTTC.

This chain links TRBV12-5 with TRBJ1-1, with D unclear. CDR3 length: 15 residues. Germline V gives CDR1 LGHNT, CDR2 FRNRAP. V was pared by 1 base and J by 4 bases, with 13 bases between. The CDR3 nucleotides read TGTGCTAGTGGTTTGGGTACCCGTGACTCCACTGAAGCTTTCTTT. Its protein is CASGLGTRDSTEAFF.